Given below is one T cell receptor beta chain in context. The antigen remains undetermined. Trimming removed 0 bases from V and 3 bases from J, with 12 bases in between. The CDR3 contains 16 residues. Germline CDR1 reads LGHDT; CDR2 reads YNNKEL (reference sequence). The data are from a study of human T cells and chemical hapten exposure. Study summary: Weekly diphenylcyclopropenone doses were given to patients' scalps across the approximately 26-week study. Study findings and constraints: Once DPC sensitization occurred, TCRs above 1 in 1000 frequency showed no change. Alopecia affecting every donor means their immune response may not match healthy people's. Large CDR3 similarity clusters arose significantly more often from expanded TCRs than from controls.

TCRdb fed the RACE reads into MiXCR, producing one record per CDR3 protein. The sample has more than 300,000 distinct CDR3 sequences, over 5% seen once. Time point given: pre-sensitization, week 0. Treatment of the sample: therapeutic diphenylcyclopropenone sensitization with weekly scalp DPC. The sample here was whole blood, taken in connection with sensitization to the hapten diphenylcyclopropenone (DPC). The chain recombines TRBV3-1 with TRBJ2-1; either TRBD1 or TRBD2 may fit D (5 bases each). This receptor was identified in a woman between 18 and 29 years old with alopecia areata. Some clones in this sample may be carry-over from other donors' samples. The CDR3 protein is CASSQEQDLDYNEQFF. The CDR3 DNA sequence: TGTGCCAGCAGCCAAGAACAGGACTTGGACTACAATGAGCAGTTCTTC.